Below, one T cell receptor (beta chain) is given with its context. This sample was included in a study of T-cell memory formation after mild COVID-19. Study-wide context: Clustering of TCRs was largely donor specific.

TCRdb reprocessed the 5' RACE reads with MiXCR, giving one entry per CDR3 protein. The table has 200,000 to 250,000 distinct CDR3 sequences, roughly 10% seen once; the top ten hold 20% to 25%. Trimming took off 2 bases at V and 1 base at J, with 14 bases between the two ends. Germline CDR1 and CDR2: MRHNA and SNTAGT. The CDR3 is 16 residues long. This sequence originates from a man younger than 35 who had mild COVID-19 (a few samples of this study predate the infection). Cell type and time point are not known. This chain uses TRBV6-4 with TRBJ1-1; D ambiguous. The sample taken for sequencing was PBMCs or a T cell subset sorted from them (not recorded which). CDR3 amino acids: CASSDRVIFGNTEAFF. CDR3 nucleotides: TGTGCCAGCAGTGACAGGGTGATTTTCGGGAACACTGAAGCTTTCTTT.